These 2 T cell receptor beta chains share one sample of origin, sequenced in a study of cytotoxic CD8 clonotypes in ibrutinib-treated CLL. Data came from immunoSEQ multiplex PCR; TCRdb stores just in-frame clones and leaves some out. The sample includes almost 250,000 clones, 60% to 75% seen only once; the top ten take 15% to 17%. Here the sequenced sample was PBMCs, taken after 24 months of ibrutinib treatment. The receptors here all came from a human donor with chronic lymphocytic leukemia.

The rearrangement joins TRBV7-2 to TRBJ2-1; 10 positions agree with TRBD2. Germline CDR1 SGHTA, CDR2 FQGNSA. Unmatched junction bases numbered 6, after V lost 9 bases and J lost 4 bases. The CDR3 contains 14 residues. This chain's CDR3 is CASLAGAGYNEQFF. For the CDR3, the DNA is TGTGCCAGTCTAGCGGGAGCAGGGTACAATGAGCAGTTCTTC.

This clone was seen only a few times. This chain joins TRBV13 and TRBJ2-5; TRBD1 agrees at 8 bases. Trimming removed 5 bases from V and 0 bases from J; junction bases left unmatched: 14. The CDR3 is made up of 18 amino acids. Germline V gene data show CDR1 as PRHDT and CDR2 as FYEKMQ (reference sequence). The CDR3 spells CASSPSSGTGEYQETQYF. For the CDR3, the DNA is TGTGCCAGCAGCCCTTCTTCCGGGACAGGCGAGTACCAAGAGACCCAGTACTTC.